This T cell receptor beta chain is from a study of T-cell reconstitution after alpha-beta-depleted transplantation in children. Preparing the TCRbeta library involved the use of unique molecular identifiers. TCRdb independently ran MiXCR on the PCR reads; one entry per CDR3 protein. The repertoire has about 980,000 distinct CDR3 sequences, roughly 29% of them found once; the top ten carry 25% to 35%. CDR3 length: 15 amino acids. CDR1 is MNHEY and CDR2 is SMNVEV in the germline V gene (reference sequence). V gave up 3 bases and J gave up 3 bases; unmatched junction bases: 7. Sequencing was performed on PBMCs, mostly from graft donor cells, taken 360 days after TCRalphabeta/CD19-depleted stem cell transplant. This chain connects TRBV27 to TRBJ2-7; 8 nucleotides agree with TRBD2. This sequence originates from a boy in the first two years of life who had a stem cell transplant for SCID, so the T cells may come from the graft donor. The CDR3 sequence: CASSLNGGANYEQYF. CDR3 sequence (DNA): TGTGCCAGCAGTTTGAACGGGGGGGCCAACTACGAGCAGTACTTC.